The clone carrying this T cell receptor beta chain appeared a single time. Residents of 24 US areas, aged roughly 18 to 89 years, made up the participants. Researchers sorted participants into cohorts using their self-reported clinical history. Two consecutive negative NP/OP PCR tests, clearance, or resolved symptoms defined Cohort 3 recovery. This specimen belongs to a study of blood T cell repertoires in COVID-19. Across the study: The study drew acute and convalescent COVID-19 samples from the United States, Italy and Spain.

Clones were read by immunoSEQ multiplex PCR, and TCRdb kept only the in-frame ones, dropping some. Of about 310,000 clones listed, over 75% are singletons. The CDR3 length is 17 residues. Deletions cut 0 bases from V and 2 bases from J, with 15 bases between. CDR1 is LGHDT and CDR2 is YNNKEL in the germline V gene (reference sequence). This receptor was taken from a man aged 25 to 40 who had recovered from COVID-19. The sequenced sample was PBMCs or T cells enriched from blood (not recorded which). The chain recombines TRBV3-1 (or the pseudogene TRBV3-2) with TRBJ2-3; TRBD2 is a possible D gene (7 bases). This CDR3 reads CASSQDEPGGFTDTQYF. DNA for the CDR3: TGTGCCAGCAGCCAAGACGAACCGGGGGGCTTCACAGATACGCAGTATTTT.